The present T cell receptor beta chain was sequenced within a study of T cell repertoires in aging, cancer and after chemotherapy. The wider study: Six age groups, ranging from 30 or younger to 70 or older, included the donors. General observations from the study: Loss of evenness, beyond lost richness, contributed to age-related TCR diversity decline in cancer patients.

There are 14 residues in the CDR3. V trimming: 5 bases; J trimming: 0 bases; junction bases outside the gene matches: 4. Rearranged V-D-J TRB sequences were amplified with a mixed TRB-A/B primer pool. From the multiplex PCR reads, TCRdb called clonotypes with MiXCR, one entry per CDR3 protein. This sample yields 9,900 or so distinct CDR3 sequences, of which 20% to 30% are seen a single time; 1% to 1.5% belongs to the top ten. On this clonotype: Its antigen is not identified.

TCR beta rearrangements were amplified from peripheral blood genomic DNA. Material for sequencing was blood. The rearrangement joins TRBV12-3 or TRBV12-4 to TRBJ2-7, with TRBD2 matching over 7 bases. The clonotype comes from a human donor in good health. This CDR3 is CASSPGGGSYEQYF. DNA of the CDR3: TGTGCCAGCAGTCCCGGCGGGGGCTCCTACGAGCAGTACTTC.